The 10 T cell receptor beta chains below were found in one sample sequenced in a study of T cell responses to AZD1222 COVID-19 vaccine. Only in-frame clones appear in the TCRdb table, and some are missing; sequencing was by immunoSEQ multiplex PCR. This table has about 150,000 clones, over 75% appearing once. Sample: peripheral blood, taken on day 0 of AZD1222 vaccination. These receptors originate from an adult in good health.

The chain employs TRBV11-2 and TRBJ2-7; TRBD2 matches 8 bases. The J segment lost 2 bases and the V segment lost 8 bases, leaving 11 bases of the junction unmatched. CDR3 length equals 15 residues. Germline V gives CDR1 SGHAT, CDR2 FQNNGV. The CDR3 region has the DNA TGTGCCAGCCGACCCTCGCCAGCGGGGGCCTACGAGCAGTACTTC. This gives the protein CASRPSPAGAYEQYF.

Here the CDR3 reads CASSLGLDKGTDTQYF. CDR3 in DNA: TGTGCCAGCAGCTTAGGCCTAGATAAGGGCACAGATACGCAGTATTTT. The chain employs TRBV7-3 and TRBJ2-3; unclear D gene. Germline values: CDR1 SGHTA, CDR2 FQGTGA. The CDR3 is made up of 16 amino acids. The germline V and J ends were trimmed by 2 bases and 1 base, with 13 bases remaining between them. The whole variable domain, remainder taken from reference TRBV7-3 and TRBJ2-3, is GAGVSQTPSNKVTEKGKYVELRCDPISGHTALYWYRQSLGQGPEFLIYFQGTGAADDSGLPNDRFFAVRPEGSVSTLKIQRTERGDSAVYLCASSLGLDKGTDTQYFGPGTRLTVL.

The chain combines TRBV19 with TRBJ2-7; D is tentatively TRBD1 or TRBD2 (5 bases each). The CDR3 runs 13 residues. With 8 bases removed from V and 4 bases from J, the gap between germline ends came to 15 bases. From germline, CDR1 is LNHDA and CDR2 SQIVND (reference sequence). CDR3 coding DNA: TGTGCCAGTGGGGGAGTAGGGTCATACGAGCAGTACTTC. It yields the protein CASGGVGSYEQYF.

The genes are TRBV5-6 and TRBJ1-2; 9 positions agree with TRBD1. Germline CDR1 is SGHDT and CDR2 is YYEEEE. The junction had 2 bases not matched to a gene; V was cut back by 0 bases and J by 5 bases. The CDR3 is made up of 14 amino acids. As DNA, the CDR3 is TGTGCCAGCAGCTTGGGGACAGGGGAATATGGCTACACCTTC. It encodes CASSLGTGEYGYTF.

The CDR3 sequence is CASSLDPTYEQYF. CDR3 sequence (DNA): TGTGCCAGCAGCTTAGATCCTACCTACGAGCAGTACTTC. The genes are TRBV11-2 and TRBJ2-7; D not resolved. The length of the CDR3 is 13 residues. Trimming left V 0 bases short and J 2 bases short, with 5 bases between. Germline V gives CDR1 SGHAT, CDR2 FQNNGV.

This chain connects TRBV19 to TRBJ1-2, with a possible D match to TRBD1 (6 bases). This CDR3 is 14 amino acids long. In germline, CDR1 is LNHDA, CDR2 SQIVND (reference sequence). V was cut by 9 bases and J by 8 bases, with 22 bases left in between. The CDR3 nucleotides are TGTGCCAGCGGAACAGGGACCAGAACGGGAGGCTACACCTTC. Amino acid sequence: CASGTGTRTGGYTF.

Worth noting for this clone: One end of the junction varies from germline; a read error may be responsible. The gene calls are TRBV6-6 and TRBJ1-1; D is ambiguous. The CDR3 runs to 10 residues. Looked up from germline, CDR1 is MNHNY and CDR2 is SVGAGI (reference sequence). The CDR3 here is CASSQLTDYF. In DNA, the CDR3 is TGTGCCAGCAGCCAGCTGACCGATTACTTT.

The chain employs TRBV6-6 and TRBJ1-5; 7 nucleotides match TRBD1. From germline, CDR1 is MNHNY and CDR2 SVGAGI (reference sequence). The trim removed 10 bases at V and 4 bases at J, leaving 10 bases unmatched. CDR3 length: 14 residues. CDR3 bases: TGTGCCATCGGTTCGGGACAGTCAAATCAGCCCCAGCATTTT. It codes for CAIGSGQSNQPQHF.

The rearrangement joins TRBV11-2 to TRBJ2-7; D is ambiguous. Germline CDR1 reads SGHAT; CDR2 reads FQNNGV. The CDR3 has 14 residues. Trimming pared 3 bases from V and 0 bases from J, leaving 9 bases between. The CDR3: CASSLSGDSYEQYF. CDR3 DNA sequence: TGTGCCAGCAGCTTGTCGGGCGACTCCTACGAGCAGTACTTC.

V gene TRBV7-9 combines with J gene TRBJ1-2; 9 bases map to TRBD1. J lost 5 bases, V lost 4 bases, and 8 bases had no gene match. The germline gives CDR1 SEHNR, CDR2 FQNEAQ (reference sequence). CDR3 length: 15 amino acids. The CDR3 sequence: CASSSGTGGWYGYTF. The DNA for the CDR3 is TGTGCCAGCAGCTCTGGAACAGGGGGCTGGTATGGCTACACCTTC.